This TCR beta chain was recovered during a study of beta chain features in type 1 diabetes. Broader study findings: When VDJ junctions were examined, type 1 diabetes patients showed fewer insertions and more deletions.

About this clone itself: Its antigen is currently unknown.

The V segment lost 1 base and the J segment 6 bases; nucleotides outside the gene matches: 4. This CDR3 region has 15 residues. Per the germline V gene, CDR1 is ENHRY and CDR2 is SYGVKD. Sequenced material consisted of expressed TCRB transcripts (all of the isolated RNA was reverse transcribed). Deep immunoSEQ sequencing covered naive, central memory and regulatory T cell samples. Profiled with immunoSEQ multiplex PCR; TCRdb holds only in-frame clones, not every one. The table records fewer than 150,000 clones, 6% to 7.5% of them present only once. Per donor, one heparinised blood draw averaged approximately 110 mL.

The gene calls are TRBV10-3 and TRBJ2-1, with 9 bases lining up with TRBD2. This clonotype originated in a woman in her 30s in good health. The material sequenced was central memory CD4+ T cells from blood. Here the CDR3 reads CAISEWREGSNEQFF. The CDR3 nucleotides are TGTGCCATCAGTGAGTGGCGGGAGGGTTCCAATGAGCAGTTCTTC.